The clone carrying this TCR beta chain was recorded only once. Trimming at V came to 5 bases and at J to 2 bases, leaving 12 bases not matched to a gene. The CDR3 runs 16 residues. Germline CDR1 is SGHAT and CDR2 is FQNNGV. The data are from a study of T cell changes during pregnancy in multiple sclerosis. TCRdb's copy holds only in-frame clones and misses some; the assay was immunoSEQ multiplex PCR. Among roughly 100,000 clones, less than 95% were seen once, and the ten largest hold 1.5% to 2%. The TCR was taken from a female donor with multiple sclerosis, enrolled in a pregnancy study. The chain couples TRBV11-2 to TRBJ2-7; 7 bases match TRBD2. The sequencing used peripheral blood, collected after pregnancy. CDR3 sequence: CASSVRGGYSPYEQYF. CDR3 coding DNA: TGTGCCAGCAGCGTACGCGGGGGATACTCTCCCTACGAGCAGTACTTC.